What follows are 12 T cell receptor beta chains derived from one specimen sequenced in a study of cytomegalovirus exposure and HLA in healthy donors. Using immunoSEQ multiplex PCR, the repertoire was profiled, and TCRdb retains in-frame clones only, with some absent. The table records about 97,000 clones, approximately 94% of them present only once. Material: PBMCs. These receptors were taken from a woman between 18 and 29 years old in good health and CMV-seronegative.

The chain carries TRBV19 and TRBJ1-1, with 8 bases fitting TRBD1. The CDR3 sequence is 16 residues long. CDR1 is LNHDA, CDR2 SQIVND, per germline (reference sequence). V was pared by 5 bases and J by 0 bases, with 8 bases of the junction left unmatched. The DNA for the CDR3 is TGTGCCAGTAGTCCCGGACAGGGAGGGATGAACACTGAAGCTTTCTTT. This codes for CASSPGQGGMNTEAFF.

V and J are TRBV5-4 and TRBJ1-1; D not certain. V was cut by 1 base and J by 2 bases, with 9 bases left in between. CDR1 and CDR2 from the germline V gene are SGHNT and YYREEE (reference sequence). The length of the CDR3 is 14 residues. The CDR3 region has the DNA TGTGCCAGCAGCTTGCCCGGGATTAACACTGAAGCTTTCTTT. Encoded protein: CASSLPGINTEAFF.

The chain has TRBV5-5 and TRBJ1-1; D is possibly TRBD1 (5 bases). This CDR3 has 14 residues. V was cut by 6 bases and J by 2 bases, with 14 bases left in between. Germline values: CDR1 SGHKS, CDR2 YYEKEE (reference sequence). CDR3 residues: CASTPGERNTEAFF. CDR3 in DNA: TGTGCCAGCACCCCGGGGGAGCGCAACACTGAAGCTTTCTTT. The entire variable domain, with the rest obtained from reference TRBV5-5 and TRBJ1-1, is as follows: DAGVTQSPTHLIKTRGQQVTLRCSPISGHKSVSWYQQVLGQGPQFIFQYYEKEERGRGNFPDRFSARQFPNYSSELNVNALLLGDSALYLCASTPGERNTEAFFGQGTRLTVV.

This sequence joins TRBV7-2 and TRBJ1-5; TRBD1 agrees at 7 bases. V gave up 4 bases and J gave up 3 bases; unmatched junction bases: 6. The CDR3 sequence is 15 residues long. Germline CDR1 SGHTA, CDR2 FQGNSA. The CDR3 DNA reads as TGTGCCAGCAGCTCACGGACAGGACCCAATCAGCCCCAGCATTTT. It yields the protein CASSSRTGPNQPQHF.

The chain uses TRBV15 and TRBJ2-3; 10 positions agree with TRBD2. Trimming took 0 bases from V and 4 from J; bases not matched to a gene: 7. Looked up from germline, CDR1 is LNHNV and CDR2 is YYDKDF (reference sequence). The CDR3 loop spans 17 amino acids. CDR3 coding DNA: TGTGCCACCAGCAGAGAGTCCCTAGCGGGAGACGCAGATACGCAGTATTTT. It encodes CATSRESLAGDADTQYF.

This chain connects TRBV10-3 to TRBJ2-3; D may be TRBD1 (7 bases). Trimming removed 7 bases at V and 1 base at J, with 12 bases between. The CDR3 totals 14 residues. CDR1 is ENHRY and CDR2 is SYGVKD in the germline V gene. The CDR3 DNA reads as TGTGCCATCAAGACAGGGACTGGCACAGATACGCAGTATTTT. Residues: CAIKTGTGTDTQYF.

As DNA, the CDR3 is TGCGCCAGCAACTTCGAACGCACAGGGACTAGCGGGAGGGCCGCGAATGAGCAGTTCTTC. The encoded protein is CASNFERTGTSGRAANEQFF. The V gene is TRBV5-1, the J gene TRBJ2-1; 16 bases are a match to TRBD2. V dropped 6 bases and J dropped 7; count of bases not matched to a gene: 19. Germline V gene data show CDR1 as SGHRS and CDR2 as YFSETQ. CDR3 length: 20 residues.

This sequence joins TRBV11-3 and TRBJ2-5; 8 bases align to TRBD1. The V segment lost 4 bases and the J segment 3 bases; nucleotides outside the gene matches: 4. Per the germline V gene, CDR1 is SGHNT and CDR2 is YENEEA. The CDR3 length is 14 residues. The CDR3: CASSSGTGEETQYF. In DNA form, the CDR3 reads TGTGCCAGCAGCTCTGGGACAGGTGAAGAGACCCAGTACTTC. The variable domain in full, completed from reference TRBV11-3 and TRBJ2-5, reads EAGVVQSPRYKIIEKKQPVAFWCNPISGHNTLYWYLQNLGQGPELLIRYENEEAVDDSQLPKDRFSAERLKGVDSTLKIQPAELGDSAVYLCASSSGTGEETQYFGPGTRLLVL.

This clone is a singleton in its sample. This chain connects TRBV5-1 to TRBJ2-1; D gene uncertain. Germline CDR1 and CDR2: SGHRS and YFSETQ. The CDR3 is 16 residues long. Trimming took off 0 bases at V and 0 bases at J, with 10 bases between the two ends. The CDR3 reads CASSLALISSYNEQFF. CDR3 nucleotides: TGCGCCAGCAGCTTGGCCCTCATCAGCTCCTACAATGAGCAGTTCTTC.

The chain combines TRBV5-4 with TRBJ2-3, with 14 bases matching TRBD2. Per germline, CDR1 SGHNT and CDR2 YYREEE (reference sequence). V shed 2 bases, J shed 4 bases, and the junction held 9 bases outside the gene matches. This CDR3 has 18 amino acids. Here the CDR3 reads CASSFGTSGSLIPDTQYF. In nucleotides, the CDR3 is TGTGCCAGCAGCTTCGGGACTAGCGGGAGTTTAATCCCAGATACGCAGTATTTT.

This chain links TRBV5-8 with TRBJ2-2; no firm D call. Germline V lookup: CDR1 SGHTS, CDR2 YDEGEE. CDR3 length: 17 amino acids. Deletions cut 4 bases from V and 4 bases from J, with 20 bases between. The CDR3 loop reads CASSIPQGDHSTGELFF. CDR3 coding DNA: TGTGCCAGCAGCATCCCCCAAGGAGACCACTCCACCGGGGAGCTGTTTTTT.

The CDR3 nucleotides read TGTGCCAGCAGCCCCCGCAGGGACAATCGATCACCCCTCCACTTT. This codes for CASSPRRDNRSPLHF. The chain carries TRBV14 and TRBJ1-6; tentatively, D is TRBD1 (6 bases). Germline V gene sequence: CDR1 SGHDN, CDR2 FVKESK. The CDR3 is 15 amino acids. The V and J ends lost 4 bases and 10 bases respectively, with 17 bases between them.